Below, 13 T cell receptor beta chains from the same sample are listed, as sequenced in a study of CD8+CD57+ T cells in acquired aplastic anemia. Genomic DNA provided the template from which TCR beta VDJ and CDR3 profiles were obtained. TCRdb re-called the reads with MiXCR, one entry per CDR3 protein. This sample has about 190,000 distinct CDR3 sequences, with roughly half found just once. The sequenced sample was sorted CD4+, CD8+, or CD8+CD57+ T cells (not recorded which) from PBMCs. The receptors originated from a human donor in good health, serving as a control.

In this sample, this clonotype turned up a few times. This chain joins TRBV11-2 and TRBJ2-3, with D perhaps matching TRBD1 or TRBD2 (5 bases each). Trimming shortened V by 5 bases and J by 3 bases, and 15 bases separated the two germline ends. CDR3 size: 15 residues. Germline values: CDR1 SGHAT, CDR2 FQNNGV. CDR3 nucleotides: TGTGCCAGCAGCCCGGCTGGGGGTTGGACAGATACGCAGTATTTT. As protein: CASSPAGGWTDTQYF. Full variable domain (remainder filled in from reference TRBV11-2 and TRBJ2-3): EAGVAQSPRYKIIEKRQSVAFWCNPISGHATLYWYQQILGQGPKLLIQFQNNGVVDDSQLPKDRFSAERLKGVDSTLKIQPAKLEDSAVYLCASSPAGGWTDTQYFGPGTRLTVL.

The rearrangement uses TRBV9 and TRBJ2-3; TRBD2 agrees at 15 bases. The CDR3 extends over 16 amino acids. In germline, CDR1 is SGDLS, CDR2 YYNGEE. The trim removed 3 bases at V and 1 base at J, leaving 0 bases unmatched. In DNA, the CDR3 is TGTGCCAGCAGCGGGACTAGCGGGAGGGGCACAGATACGCAGTATTTT. Amino acid sequence: CASSGTSGRGTDTQYF.

A few counts support this clonotype. The rearrangement uses TRBV28 and TRBJ1-5; no clear D gene. This CDR3 contains 16 residues. Germline CDR1 is MDHEN and CDR2 is SYDVKM. The ends were cut back, 2 bases at V and 2 bases at J, with 13 bases in the middle. Here the CDR3 reads CASSLTAYPGNQPQHF. Written as DNA, the CDR3 is TGTGCCAGCAGTTTAACAGCTTACCCAGGCAATCAGCCCCAGCATTTT.

As for this clonotype: At one of its ends the junction is not consistent with the germline gene, which may arise from a read error. V and J are TRBV7-9 and TRBJ1-2; 7 positions agree with TRBD1. The CDR3 is made up of 17 amino acids. Germline CDR1 and CDR2: SEHNR and FQNEAQ (reference sequence). CDR3 sequence reads: CASSQVRTGTVNYGYTF. The DNA for the CDR3 is TGCGCCAGCAGCCAAGTTCGGACAGGAACCGTCAACTATGGCTACACCTTC. Full variable domain (outside the CDR3, taken from reference TRBV7-9 and TRBJ1-2): DTGVSQNPRHKITKRGQNVTFRCDPISEHNRLYWYRQTLGQGPEFLTYFQNEAQLEKSRLLSDRFSAERPKGSFSTLEIQRTEQGDSAMYLCASSQVRTGTVNYGYTFGSGTRLTVV.

The V call is TRBV7-3, the J call TRBJ2-1; TRBD2 agrees at 9 bases. V was clipped by 6 bases and J by 9 bases; unmatched bases: 3. Germline V CDR1 and CDR2: SGHTA, FQGTGA. The CDR3 sequence is 12 residues long. CDR3 bases: TGTGCCAGCAGACGAGCGGGGGGTGAGCAGTTCTTC. It is translated as CASRRAGGEQFF.

The CDR3 loop reads CASTLGLAGGYEQYF. CDR3 nucleotides: TGTGCCAGCACCCTCGGCCTAGCGGGGGGCTACGAGCAGTACTTC. This chain connects TRBV9 to TRBJ2-7; 11 positions agree with TRBD2. The CDR3 is made up of 15 amino acids. Germline V lookup: CDR1 SGDLS, CDR2 YYNGEE. V lost 6 bases to trimming and J lost 3 bases; unmatched junction nucleotides: 8.

The chain joins TRBV19 to TRBJ2-3; TRBD1 might be the D (5 bases). The J call is in doubt because the DNA end fits TRBJ2-7 better. CDR1 is LNHDA, CDR2 SQIVND, per germline (reference sequence). The CDR3 has 13 amino acids. In DNA, the CDR3 is TGTGCCAGTAGCTTTTCCCAGGGATCCGAGCAGTACTTC. It is translated as CASSFSQGSEQYF.

The V call is TRBV28, the J call TRBJ2-7, with TRBD1 identical over 10 bases. This CDR3 has 16 amino acids. The V gene's germline CDR1 is MDHEN and CDR2 SYDVKM. The trim removed 9 bases at V and 3 bases at J, leaving 14 bases unmatched. CDR3 coding DNA: TGTGCCAGTCGTAAGGCCCCGGGACAGGGGTTCTACGAGCAGTACTTC. The encoded protein is CASRKAPGQGFYEQYF.

V gene TRBV24-1 combines with J gene TRBJ2-5, with D perhaps TRBD1 (6 bases). Trimming removed 8 bases from V and 5 bases from J, with 11 bases in between. This CDR3 contains 12 residues. The germline gives CDR1 KGHDR, CDR2 SFDVKD. DNA for the CDR3: TGTGCCACCAAGGACAGATCGGAGACCCAGTACTTC. This sequence encodes CATKDRSETQYF.

The CDR3 region is CAITRTVSYNEQFF. In nucleotides, the CDR3 is TGTGCCATCACCAGGACGGTATCCTACAATGAGCAGTTCTTC. The rearrangement uses TRBV10-3 and TRBJ2-1; D unclear. CDR3 length: 14 amino acids. V was shortened by 7 bases and J by 1 base, with 11 bases between the two germline ends. CDR1 and CDR2 from the germline V gene are ENHRY and SYGVKD.

The V and J genes are TRBV15 and TRBJ1-2; no clear D. CDR1 is LNHNV, CDR2 YYDKDF, per germline (reference sequence). CDR3 length: 12 residues. Trimming shortened V by 1 base and J by 8 bases, and 8 bases separated the two germline ends. The CDR3 DNA is TGTGCCACCAGCAGAGCGGGAGGCGGCTACACCTTC. Amino acid sequence: CATSRAGGGYTF.

Many counts were recorded for this clonotype. The chain combines TRBV20-1 with TRBJ1-1; a weak D match, TRBD1 (5 bases). The V end was cut by 0 bases, the J end by 1 base, with 12 bases between. Germline assignment: CDR1 DFQATT and CDR2 SNEGSKA (reference sequence). The CDR3 has 15 amino acids. CDR3 bases: TGCAGTGCTAGAGACTTTACGCAGGGGAACACTGAAGCTTTCTTT. This sequence encodes CSARDFTQGNTEAFF.

The chain uses TRBV15 and TRBJ2-7, with TRBD2 matching 7 bases. V dropped 0 bases and J dropped 2; count of bases not matched to a gene: 7. The CDR3 contains 16 residues. CDR1 LNHNV and CDR2 YYDKDF come from the germline V gene (reference sequence). The CDR3 nucleotides read TGTGCCACCAGCAGAGATGGGGGGGGGACCGCCTACGAGCAGTACTTC. This translates into CATSRDGGGTAYEQYF. The entire variable domain, with the rest obtained from reference TRBV15 and TRBJ2-7, is as follows: DAMVIQNPRYQVTQFGKPVTLSCSQTLNHNVMYWYQQKSSQAPKLLFHYYDKDFNNEADTPDNFQSRRPNTSFCFLDIRSPGLGDTAMYLCATSRDGGGTAYEQYFGPGTRLTVT.